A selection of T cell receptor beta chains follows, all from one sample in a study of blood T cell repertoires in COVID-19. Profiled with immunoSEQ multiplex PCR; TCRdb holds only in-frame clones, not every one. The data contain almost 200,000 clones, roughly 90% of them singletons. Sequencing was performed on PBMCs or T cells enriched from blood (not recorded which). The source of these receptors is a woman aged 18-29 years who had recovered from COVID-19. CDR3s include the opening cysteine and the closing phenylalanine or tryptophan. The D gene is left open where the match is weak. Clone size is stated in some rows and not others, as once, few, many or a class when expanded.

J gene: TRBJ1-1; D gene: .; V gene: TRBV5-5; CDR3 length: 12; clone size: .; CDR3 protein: CASSFLSSEAFF; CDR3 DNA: TGTGCCAGCAGCTTTCTATCTAGTGAAGCTTTCTTT
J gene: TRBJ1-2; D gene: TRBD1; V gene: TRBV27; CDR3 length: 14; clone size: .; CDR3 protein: CASRVTGGKGGYTF; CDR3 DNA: TGTGCCAGCAGAGTAACAGGGGGGAAAGGCGGCTACACCTTC
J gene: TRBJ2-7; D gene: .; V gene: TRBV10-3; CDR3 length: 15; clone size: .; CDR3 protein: CAISSSETSSYEQYF; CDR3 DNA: TGTGCCATCAGTAGTTCTGAGACAAGCTCCTACGAGCAGTACTTC
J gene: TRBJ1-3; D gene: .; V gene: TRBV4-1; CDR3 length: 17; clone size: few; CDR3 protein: CASSQEWGVMTGNTIYF; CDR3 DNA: TGCGCCAGCAGCCAAGAATGGGGGGTTATGACTGGAAACACCATATATTTT
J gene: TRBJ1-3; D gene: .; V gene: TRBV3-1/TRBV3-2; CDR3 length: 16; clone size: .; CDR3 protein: CASSQDRGAYGNTIYF; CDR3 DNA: TGTGCCAGCAGCCAAGACAGGGGCGCATATGGAAACACCATATATTTT
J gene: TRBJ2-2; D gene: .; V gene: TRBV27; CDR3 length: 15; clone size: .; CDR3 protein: CASGVQGLKAGELFF; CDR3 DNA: TGTGCCAGCGGCGTTCAGGGACTTAAGGCCGGGGAGCTGTTTTTT
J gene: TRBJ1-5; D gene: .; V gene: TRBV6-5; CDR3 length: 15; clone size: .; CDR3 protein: CASSDPTGGNQPQHF; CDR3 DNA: TGTGCCAGCAGCGACCCTACCGGGGGCAATCAGCCCCAGCATTTT
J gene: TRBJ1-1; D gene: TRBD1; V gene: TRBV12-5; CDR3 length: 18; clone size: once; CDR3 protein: CASGLVKGGRGLNTEAFF; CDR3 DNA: TGTGCTAGTGGTTTGGTGAAGGGTGGCAGGGGGCTGAACACTGAAGCTTTCTTT
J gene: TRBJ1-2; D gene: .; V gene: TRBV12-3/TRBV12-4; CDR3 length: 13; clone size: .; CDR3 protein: CASSPGITRGYTF; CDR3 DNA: TGTGCCAGCAGTCCCGGGATTACGAGGGGCTACACCTTC
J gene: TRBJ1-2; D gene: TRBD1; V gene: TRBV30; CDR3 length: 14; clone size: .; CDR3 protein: CAWAGGRGDYGYTF; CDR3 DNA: TGTGCCTGGGCTGGGGGCAGGGGGGATTATGGCTACACCTTC
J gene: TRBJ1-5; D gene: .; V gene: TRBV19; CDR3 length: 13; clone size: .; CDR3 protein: CASSILELQPQHF; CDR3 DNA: TGTGCCAGTAGTATACTTGAGCTCCAGCCCCAGCATTTT
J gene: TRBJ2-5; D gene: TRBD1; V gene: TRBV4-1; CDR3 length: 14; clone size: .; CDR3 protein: CASSQRTGKETQYF; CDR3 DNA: TGCGCCAGCAGCCAGAGGACAGGGAAAGAGACCCAGTACTTC
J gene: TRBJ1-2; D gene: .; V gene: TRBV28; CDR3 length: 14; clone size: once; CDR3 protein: CASTLGARNYGYTF; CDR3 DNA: TGTGCCAGCACCTTAGGGGCGAGGAACTATGGCTACACCTTC
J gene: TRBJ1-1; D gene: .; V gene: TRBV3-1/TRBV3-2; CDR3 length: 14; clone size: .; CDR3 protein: CASSRDTLNTEAFF; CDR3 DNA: TGTGCCAGCAGCCGGGACACCCTAAACACTGAAGCTTTCTTT
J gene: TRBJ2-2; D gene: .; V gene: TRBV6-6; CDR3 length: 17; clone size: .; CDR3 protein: CASSRTPDSAATGELFF; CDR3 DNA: TGTGCCAGCAGTCGAACACCGGACTCCGCGGCCACCGGGGAGCTGTTTTTT
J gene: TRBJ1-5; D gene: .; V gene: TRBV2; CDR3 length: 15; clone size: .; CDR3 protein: CASSGAGRSNQPQHF; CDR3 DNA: TGTGCCAGCAGTGGCGCGGGCCGGAGCAATCAGCCCCAGCATTTT
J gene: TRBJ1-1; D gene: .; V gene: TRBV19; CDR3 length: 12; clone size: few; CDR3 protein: CASSPERFSAFF; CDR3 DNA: TGTGCCAGTAGCCCCGAGAGGTTTTCAGCTTTCTTT
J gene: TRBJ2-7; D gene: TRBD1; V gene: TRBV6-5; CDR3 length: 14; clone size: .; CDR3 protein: CASSSLLGQGRWYF; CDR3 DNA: TGTGCCAGCAGTTCCCTCCTGGGACAGGGGAGGTGGTACTTC
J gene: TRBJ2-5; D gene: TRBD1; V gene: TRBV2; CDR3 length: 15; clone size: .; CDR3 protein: CASPLRGQIQETQYF; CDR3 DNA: TGTGCCAGCCCTTTGAGGGGACAGATCCAAGAGACCCAGTACTTC
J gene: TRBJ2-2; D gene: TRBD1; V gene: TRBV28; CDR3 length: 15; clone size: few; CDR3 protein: CASSPRTGRGGELFF; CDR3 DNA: TGTGCCAGCAGTCCGCGGACAGGACGTGGCGGGGAGCTGTTTTTT